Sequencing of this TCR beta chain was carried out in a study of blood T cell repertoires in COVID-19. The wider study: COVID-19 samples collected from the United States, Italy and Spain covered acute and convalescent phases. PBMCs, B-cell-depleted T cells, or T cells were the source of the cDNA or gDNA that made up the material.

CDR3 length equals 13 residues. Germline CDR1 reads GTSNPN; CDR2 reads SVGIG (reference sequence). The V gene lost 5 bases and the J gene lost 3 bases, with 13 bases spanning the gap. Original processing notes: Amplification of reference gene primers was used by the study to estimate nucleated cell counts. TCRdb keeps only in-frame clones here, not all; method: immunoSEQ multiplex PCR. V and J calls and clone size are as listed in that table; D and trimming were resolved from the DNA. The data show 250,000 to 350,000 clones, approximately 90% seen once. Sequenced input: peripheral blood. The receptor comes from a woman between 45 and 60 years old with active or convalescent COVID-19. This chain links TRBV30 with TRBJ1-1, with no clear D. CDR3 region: CAWDDSWDTEAFF. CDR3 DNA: TGTGCCTGGGATGACTCCTGGGACACTGAAGCTTTCTTT.